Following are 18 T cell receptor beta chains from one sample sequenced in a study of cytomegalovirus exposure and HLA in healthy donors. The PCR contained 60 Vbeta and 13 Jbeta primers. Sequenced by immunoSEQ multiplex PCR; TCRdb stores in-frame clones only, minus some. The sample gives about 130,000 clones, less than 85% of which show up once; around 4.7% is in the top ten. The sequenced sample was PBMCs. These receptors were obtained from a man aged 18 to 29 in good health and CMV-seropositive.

The CDR3: CASSRQDRSSYEQYF. The CDR3 nucleotides read TGTGCCAGTAGTCGCCAGGACAGGAGCTCCTACGAGCAGTACTTC. The chain joins TRBV19 to TRBJ2-7; TRBD1 matches 7 bases. J was trimmed by 0 bases and V by 5 bases; bases with no gene match: 7. The CDR3 runs 15 residues. The germline V gene encodes CDR1 LNHDA and CDR2 SQIVND (reference sequence).

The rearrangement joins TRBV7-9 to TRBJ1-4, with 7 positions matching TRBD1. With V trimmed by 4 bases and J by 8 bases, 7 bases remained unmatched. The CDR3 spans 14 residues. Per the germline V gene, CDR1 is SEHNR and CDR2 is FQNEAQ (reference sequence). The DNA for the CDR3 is TGTGCCAGCAGCTCCTCAGGGGGGAAGGAAAAACTGTTTTTT. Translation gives CASSSSGGKEKLFF.

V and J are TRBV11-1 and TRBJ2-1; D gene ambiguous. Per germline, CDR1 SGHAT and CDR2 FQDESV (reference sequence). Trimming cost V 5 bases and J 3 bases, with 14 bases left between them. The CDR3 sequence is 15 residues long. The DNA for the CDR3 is TGTGCCAGCAGCCCTCGTCTGTCGTTCTACAATGAGCAGTTCTTC. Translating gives CASSPRLSFYNEQFF.

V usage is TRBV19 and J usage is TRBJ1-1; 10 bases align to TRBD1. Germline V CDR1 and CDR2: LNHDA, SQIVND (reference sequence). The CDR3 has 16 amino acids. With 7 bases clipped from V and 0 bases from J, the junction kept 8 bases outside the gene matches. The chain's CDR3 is CASNTGTGAMNTEAFF. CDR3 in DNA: TGTGCCAGTAATACAGGGACAGGGGCGATGAACACTGAAGCTTTCTTT.

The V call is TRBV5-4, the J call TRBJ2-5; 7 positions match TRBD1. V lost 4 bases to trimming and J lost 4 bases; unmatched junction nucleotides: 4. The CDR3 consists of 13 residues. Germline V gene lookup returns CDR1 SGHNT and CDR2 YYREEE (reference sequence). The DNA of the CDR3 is TGTGCCAGCAGCCAAACAGGGGTAGAGACCCAGTACTTC. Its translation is CASSQTGVETQYF.

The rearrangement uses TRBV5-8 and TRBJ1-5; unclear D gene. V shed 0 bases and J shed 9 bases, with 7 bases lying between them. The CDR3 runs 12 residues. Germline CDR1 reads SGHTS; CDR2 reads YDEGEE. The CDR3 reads CASSLAPGPQHF. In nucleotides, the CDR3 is TGTGCCAGCAGCTTGGCCCCAGGGCCCCAGCATTTT.

The CDR3 loop is CASSHRTSGQETQYF. For the CDR3, the DNA is TGTGCCAGCAGCCACCGAACTAGCGGTCAAGAGACCCAGTACTTC. The chain recombines TRBV4-2 with TRBJ2-5; TRBD2 matches at 8 bases. Germline trimming cut 3 bases from V and 2 bases from J; bases unmatched to any gene: 5. This CDR3 spans 15 amino acids. Germline values: CDR1 LGHNA, CDR2 YNFKEQ.

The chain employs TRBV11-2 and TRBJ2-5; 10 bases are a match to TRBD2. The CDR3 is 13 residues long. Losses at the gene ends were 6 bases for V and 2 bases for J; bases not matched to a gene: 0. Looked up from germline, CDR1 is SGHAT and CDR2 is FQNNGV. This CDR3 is CASRLAGQETQYF. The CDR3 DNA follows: TGTGCCAGCAGACTAGCGGGGCAAGAGACCCAGTACTTC.

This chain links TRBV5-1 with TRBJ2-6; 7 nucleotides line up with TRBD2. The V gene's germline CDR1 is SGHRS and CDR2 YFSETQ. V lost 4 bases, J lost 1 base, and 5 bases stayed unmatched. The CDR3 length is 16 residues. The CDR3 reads CASSPRGGSGANVLTF. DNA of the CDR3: TGCGCCAGCAGCCCACGGGGAGGGTCTGGGGCCAACGTCCTGACTTTC.

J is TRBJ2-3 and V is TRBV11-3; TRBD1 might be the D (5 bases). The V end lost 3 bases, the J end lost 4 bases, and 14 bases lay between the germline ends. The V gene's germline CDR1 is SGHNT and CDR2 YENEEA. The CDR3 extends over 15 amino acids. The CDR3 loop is CASSFTWGRPDTQYF. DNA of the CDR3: TGTGCCAGCAGCTTTACATGGGGCCGCCCAGATACGCAGTATTTT.

The CDR3 coding sequence is TGTGCCAGCTCACCACCGCGGGGCCAGTCCTACGAGCAGTACTTC. This translates into CASSPPRGQSYEQYF. V gene TRBV18 combines with J gene TRBJ2-7; D may be TRBD2 (6 bases). This CDR3 has 15 amino acids. The V end lost 0 bases, the J end lost 1 base, and 10 bases lay between the germline ends. Germline V gene sequence: CDR1 KGHSH, CDR2 LQKENI.

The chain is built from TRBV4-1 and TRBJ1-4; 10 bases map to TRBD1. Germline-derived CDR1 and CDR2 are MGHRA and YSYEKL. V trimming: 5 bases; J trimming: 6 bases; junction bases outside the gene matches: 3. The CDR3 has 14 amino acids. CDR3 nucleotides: TGCGCCAGCAGCGATGGGACAGGGGATGAAAAACTGTTTTTT. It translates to CASSDGTGDEKLFF.

The CDR3 here is CASNYQETQYF. The CDR3 bases are TGTGCCAGCAACTATCAAGAGACCCAGTACTTC. The gene calls are TRBV2 and TRBJ2-5; D uncertain. Trimming pared 7 bases from V and 2 bases from J, leaving 5 bases between. Germline V gene sequence: CDR1 SNHLY, CDR2 FYNNEI. The CDR3 sequence is 11 residues long.

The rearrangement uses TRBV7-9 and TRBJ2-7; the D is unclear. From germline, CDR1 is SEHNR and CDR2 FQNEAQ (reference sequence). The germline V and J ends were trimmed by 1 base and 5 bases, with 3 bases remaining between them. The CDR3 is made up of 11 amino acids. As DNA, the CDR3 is TGTGCCAGCAGCTTAGAGCACGAGCAGTACTTC. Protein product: CASSLEHEQYF.

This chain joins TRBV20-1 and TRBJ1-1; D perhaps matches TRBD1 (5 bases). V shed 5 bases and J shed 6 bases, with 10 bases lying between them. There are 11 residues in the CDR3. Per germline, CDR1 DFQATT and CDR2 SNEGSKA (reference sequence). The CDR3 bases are TGCAGTGCTGTCCGGGGGGCTGAAGCTTTCTTT. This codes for CSAVRGAEAFF.

The CDR3 DNA reads TGTGCCAGCAGCCAAGATCCGGGAGCGGGGAATGAGCAGTTCTTC. As protein: CASSQDPGAGNEQFF. This chain connects TRBV4-2 to TRBJ2-1; 7 bases are shared with TRBD2. Germline-derived CDR1 and CDR2 are LGHNA and YNFKEQ. Trimming took 0 bases from V and 7 from J; bases not matched to a gene: 6. The CDR3 runs 15 residues.

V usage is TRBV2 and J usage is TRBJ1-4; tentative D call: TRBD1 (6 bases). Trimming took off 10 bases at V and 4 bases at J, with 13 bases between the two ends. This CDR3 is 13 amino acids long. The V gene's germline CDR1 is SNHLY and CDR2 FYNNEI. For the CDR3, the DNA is TGTGCCACCAACACAGGGCGTAATGAAAAACTGTTTTTT. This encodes CATNTGRNEKLFF.

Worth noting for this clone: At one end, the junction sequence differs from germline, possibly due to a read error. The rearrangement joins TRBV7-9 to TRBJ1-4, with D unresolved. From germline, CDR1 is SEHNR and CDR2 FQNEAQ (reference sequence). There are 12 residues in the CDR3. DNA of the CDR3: TGTTCCAGCAGCTTTTATAATGAAAAACTGTTTTTT. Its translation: CSSSFYNEKLFF.